This entry lists 4 T cell receptor beta chains sequenced from one sample in a study of blood T cells in healthy people across ages (dated by TCRdb to between 2015 and 2016). The library relied on 5' RACE. The reads were generated on an Illumina HiSeq 2500. A second roughly 7 to 11 cycle PCR used a sample-barcoded 5' primer and a J-beta primer mix. The public sequencing data were trimmed at Q25 with fastp and processed into clonotypes with MiXCR by TCRdb, which kept only in-frame beta chains. CDR3 protein duplicates are merged, each entry listing the most common genes and DNA. Across this sample there are 1.6 million or so distinct CDR3 sequences, with about 35% seen only once. Around 10% of the sample is in the top ten clones. Sequencing input: blood. The receptors here all came from a woman under 40 in good health.

Points on this clonotype: One junction end disagrees with the germline gene, perhaps due to a read error. This chain links TRBV5-1 with TRBJ1-2; 8 nucleotides line up with TRBD1. Germline CDR1 is SGHRS and CDR2 is YFSETQ. The CDR3 is 14 residues long. The CDR3 nucleotides read TGCACCAGCAGCGACGCCCAGGGGGCCTATGGCTACACCTTC. Its translation: CTSSDAQGAYGYTF.

The table lists this clonotype with a few counts. The CDR3 spells CSAGFENTEAFF. The CDR3 coding sequence is TGCAGTGCAGGGTTTGAGAACACTGAAGCTTTCTTT. V usage is TRBV20-1 and J usage is TRBJ1-1, with D unclear. The germline V gene encodes CDR1 DFQATT and CDR2 SNEGSKA (reference sequence). This CDR3 is built from 12 residues. V was clipped by 6 bases and J by 1 base, with 9 bases between them.

V gene TRBV4-1 combines with J gene TRBJ1-1; D is unclear. Germline assignment: CDR1 MGHRA and CDR2 YSYEKL. The CDR3 loop spans 16 amino acids. Trimming shortened V by 4 bases and J by 1 base, and 16 bases separated the two germline ends. CDR3 residues: CASSPGGVGKNTEAFF. The CDR3, as DNA: TGCGCCAGCAGCCCAGGTGGGGTTGGGAAGAACACTGAAGCTTTCTTT.

This clonotype was seen at least ten times. The chain couples TRBV7-2 to TRBJ2-5; TRBD2 might be the D (6 bases). The CDR3 spans 13 residues. CDR1 is SGHTA and CDR2 is FQGNSA in the germline V gene. Between the trimmed V and J ends, which lost 5 bases and 5 bases, there was a span of 12 bases. The CDR3 loop reads CASSLGEVETQYF. The CDR3 DNA follows: TGTGCCAGCAGCCTGGGGGAGGTGGAGACCCAGTACTTC. Complete variable domain (other parts from reference TRBV7-2 and TRBJ2-5): GAGVSQSPSNKVTEKGKDVELRCDPISGHTALYWYRQSLGQGLEFLIYFQGNSAPDKSGLPSDRFSAERTGGSVSTLTIQRTQQEDSAVYLCASSLGEVETQYFGPGTRLLVL.